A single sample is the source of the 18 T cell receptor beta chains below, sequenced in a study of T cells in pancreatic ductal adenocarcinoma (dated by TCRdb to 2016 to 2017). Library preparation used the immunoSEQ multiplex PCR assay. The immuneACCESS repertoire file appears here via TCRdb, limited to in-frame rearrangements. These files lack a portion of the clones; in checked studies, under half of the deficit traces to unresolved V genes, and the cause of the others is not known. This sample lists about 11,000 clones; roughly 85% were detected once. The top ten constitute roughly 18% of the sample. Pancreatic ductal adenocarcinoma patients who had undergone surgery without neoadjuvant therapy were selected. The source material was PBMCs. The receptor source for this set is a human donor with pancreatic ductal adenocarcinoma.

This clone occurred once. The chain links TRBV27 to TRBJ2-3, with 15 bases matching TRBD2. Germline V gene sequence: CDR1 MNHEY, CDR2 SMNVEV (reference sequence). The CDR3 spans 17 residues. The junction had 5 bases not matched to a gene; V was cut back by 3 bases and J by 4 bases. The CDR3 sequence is CASSLIRTSGRADTQYF. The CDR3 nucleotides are TGTGCCAGCAGTTTGATCCGGACTAGCGGGAGGGCAGATACGCAGTATTTT.

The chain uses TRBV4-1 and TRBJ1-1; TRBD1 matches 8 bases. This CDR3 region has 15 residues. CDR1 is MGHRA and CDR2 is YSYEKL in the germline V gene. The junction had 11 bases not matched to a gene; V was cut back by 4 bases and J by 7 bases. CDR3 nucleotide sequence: TGCGCCAGCAGCCCCCGTGAGGCAGGGGGCAATGAAGCTTTCTTT. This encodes CASSPREAGGNEAFF.

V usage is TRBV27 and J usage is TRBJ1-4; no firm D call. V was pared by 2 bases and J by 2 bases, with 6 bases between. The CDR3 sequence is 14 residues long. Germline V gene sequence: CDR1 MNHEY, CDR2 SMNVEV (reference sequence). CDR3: CASSLLGTNEKLFF. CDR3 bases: TGTGCCAGCAGTTTACTCGGGACTAATGAAAAACTGTTTTTT.

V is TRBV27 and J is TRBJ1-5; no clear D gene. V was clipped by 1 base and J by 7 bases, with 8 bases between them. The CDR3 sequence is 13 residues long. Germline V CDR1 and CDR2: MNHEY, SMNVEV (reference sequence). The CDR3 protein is CASSLLVGQPQHF. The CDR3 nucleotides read TGTGCCAGCAGTTTATTGGTCGGCCAGCCCCAGCATTTT.

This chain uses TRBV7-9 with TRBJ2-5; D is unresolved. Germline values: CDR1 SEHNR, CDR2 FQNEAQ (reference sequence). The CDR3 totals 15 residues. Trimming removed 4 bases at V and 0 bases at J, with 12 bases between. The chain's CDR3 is CASSSFARNQETQYF. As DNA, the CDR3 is TGTGCCAGCAGCTCATTTGCCAGGAACCAAGAGACCCAGTACTTC.

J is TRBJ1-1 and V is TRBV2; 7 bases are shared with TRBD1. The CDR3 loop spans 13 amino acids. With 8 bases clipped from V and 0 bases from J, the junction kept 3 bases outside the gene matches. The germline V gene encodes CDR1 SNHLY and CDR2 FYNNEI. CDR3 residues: CASHDRVNTEAFF. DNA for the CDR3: TGTGCCAGCCATGACAGGGTGAACACTGAAGCTTTCTTT.

The CDR3 region is CASGPVLGEAFF. The CDR3, as DNA: TGTGCTAGTGGCCCCGTTTTAGGGGAAGCTTTCTTT. This chain joins TRBV12-5 and TRBJ1-1; D remains ambiguous. The CDR3 has 12 amino acids. V lost 6 bases, J lost 8 bases, and 13 bases lay in between. Germline V lookup: CDR1 LGHNT, CDR2 FRNRAP. Together with reference TRBV12-5 and TRBJ1-1, the CDR3 gives the full variable domain: DARVTQTPRHKVTEMGQEVTMRCQPILGHNTVFWYRQTMMQGLELLAYFRNRAPLDDSGMPKDRFSAEMPDATLATLKIQPSEPRDSAVYFCASGPVLGEAFFGQGTRLTVV.

The chain's CDR3 is CASSLGGSTAETQYF. In nucleotides, the CDR3 is TGCGCCAGCAGCTTGGGGGGTAGTACGGCGGAGACCCAGTACTTC. This rearrangement joins TRBV5-1 to TRBJ2-5; D unresolved. The V and J ends lost 0 bases and 5 bases respectively, with 14 bases between them. Per the germline V gene, CDR1 is SGHRS and CDR2 is YFSETQ. The CDR3 has 15 residues.

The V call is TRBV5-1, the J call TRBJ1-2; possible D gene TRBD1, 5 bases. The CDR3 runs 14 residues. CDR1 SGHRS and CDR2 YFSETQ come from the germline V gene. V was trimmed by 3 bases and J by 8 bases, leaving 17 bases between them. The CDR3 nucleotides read TGCGCCAGCAGCTCGATGACCGGACATCTCGGCTACACCTTC. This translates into CASSSMTGHLGYTF.

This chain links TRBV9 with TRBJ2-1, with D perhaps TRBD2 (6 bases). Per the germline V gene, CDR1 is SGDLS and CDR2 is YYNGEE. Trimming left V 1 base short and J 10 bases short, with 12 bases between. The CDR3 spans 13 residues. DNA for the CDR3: TGTGCCAGCAGCGTACTAAGGGACTTGGAGCAGTTCTTC. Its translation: CASSVLRDLEQFF.

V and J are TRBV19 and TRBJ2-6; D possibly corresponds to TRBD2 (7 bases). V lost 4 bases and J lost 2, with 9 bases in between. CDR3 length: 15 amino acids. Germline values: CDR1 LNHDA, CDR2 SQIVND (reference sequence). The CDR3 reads CASSKGGTGANVLTF. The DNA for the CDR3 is TGTGCCAGTAGTAAGGGGGGGACTGGGGCCAACGTCCTGACTTTC.

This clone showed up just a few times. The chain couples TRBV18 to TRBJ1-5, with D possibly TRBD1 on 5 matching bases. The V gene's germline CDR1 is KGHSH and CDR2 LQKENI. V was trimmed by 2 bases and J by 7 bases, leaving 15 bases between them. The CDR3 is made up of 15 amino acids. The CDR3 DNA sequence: TGTGCCAGCTCACCAATGCCAGGGTCTGGCCAGCCCCAGCATTTT. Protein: CASSPMPGSGQPQHF. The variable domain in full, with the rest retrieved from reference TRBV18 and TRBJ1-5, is NAGVMQNPRHLVRRRGQEARLRCSPMKGHSHVYWYRQLPEEGLKFMVYLQKENIIDESGMPKERFSAEFPKEGPSILRIQQVVRGDSAAYFCASSPMPGSGQPQHFGDGTRLSIL.

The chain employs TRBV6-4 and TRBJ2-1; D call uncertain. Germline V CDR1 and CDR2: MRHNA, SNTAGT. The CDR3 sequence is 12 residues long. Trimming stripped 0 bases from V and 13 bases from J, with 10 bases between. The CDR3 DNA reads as TGTGCCAGCAGTGACTCGAGTGGGGTTCAGTTCTTC. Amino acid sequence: CASSDSSGVQFF.

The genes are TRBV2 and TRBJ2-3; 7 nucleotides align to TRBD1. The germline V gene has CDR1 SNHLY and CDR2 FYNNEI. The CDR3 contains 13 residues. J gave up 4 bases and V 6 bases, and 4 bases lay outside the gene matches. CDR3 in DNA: TGTGCCAGCAGGGGACAGCTCCCAGATACGCAGTATTTT. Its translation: CASRGQLPDTQYF.

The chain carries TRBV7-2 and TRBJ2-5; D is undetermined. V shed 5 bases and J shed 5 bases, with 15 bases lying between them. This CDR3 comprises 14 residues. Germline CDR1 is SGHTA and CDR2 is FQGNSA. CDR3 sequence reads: CASSALVFGETQYF. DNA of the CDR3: TGTGCCAGCAGCGCCTTGGTATTCGGGGAGACCCAGTACTTC.

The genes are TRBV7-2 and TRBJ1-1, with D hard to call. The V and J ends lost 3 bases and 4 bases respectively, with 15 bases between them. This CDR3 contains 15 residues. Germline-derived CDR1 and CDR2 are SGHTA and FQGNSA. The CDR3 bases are TGTGCCAGCAGCTTCCGGGAGGGAGGGAGCACTGAAGCTTTCTTT. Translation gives CASSFREGGSTEAFF.

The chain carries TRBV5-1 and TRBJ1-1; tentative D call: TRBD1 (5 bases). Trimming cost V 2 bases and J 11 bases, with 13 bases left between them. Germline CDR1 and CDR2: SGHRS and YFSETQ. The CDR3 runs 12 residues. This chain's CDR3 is CASSFPGGEAFF. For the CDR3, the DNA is TGCGCCAGCAGCTTTCCTGGGGGAGAGGCTTTCTTT.

DNA for the CDR3: TGCGCCAGCAGCTTCACGGGGGCGTTGGACACTGAAGCTTTCTTT. It codes for CASSFTGALDTEAFF. The rearrangement joins TRBV5-1 to TRBJ1-1; tentatively, D is TRBD1 (6 bases). Looked up from germline, CDR1 is SGHRS and CDR2 is YFSETQ. The V end was cut by 2 bases, the J end by 3 bases, with 14 bases between. The CDR3 contains 15 residues.